This T cell receptor (beta chain) was recorded in a study of blood T cell repertoires in COVID-19. Study in general: Material from acute and convalescent COVID-19 was sourced from the United States, Italy and Spain. T cells, B-cell-depleted T cells, or PBMCs supplied cDNA or gDNA.

The method was immunoSEQ multiplex PCR; TCRdb's version includes in-frame clones alone and lacks a portion of them. The sample consists of 250,000 or so clones, about 85% of them appearing once. The germline V and J ends were trimmed by 7 bases and 6 bases, with 7 bases remaining between them. Germline loops: CDR1 LNHDA, CDR2 SQIVND (reference sequence). There are 12 residues in the CDR3. The sample comprised peripheral blood. The V gene is TRBV19, the J gene TRBJ1-6, with D possibly TRBD1 on 5 matching bases. This TCR was sampled from a man between 60 and 75 years old with acute or convalescent COVID-19. The CDR3 region is CASNQGNSPLHF. The CDR3 region has the DNA TGTGCCAGTAACCAGGGTAATTCACCCCTCCACTTT.